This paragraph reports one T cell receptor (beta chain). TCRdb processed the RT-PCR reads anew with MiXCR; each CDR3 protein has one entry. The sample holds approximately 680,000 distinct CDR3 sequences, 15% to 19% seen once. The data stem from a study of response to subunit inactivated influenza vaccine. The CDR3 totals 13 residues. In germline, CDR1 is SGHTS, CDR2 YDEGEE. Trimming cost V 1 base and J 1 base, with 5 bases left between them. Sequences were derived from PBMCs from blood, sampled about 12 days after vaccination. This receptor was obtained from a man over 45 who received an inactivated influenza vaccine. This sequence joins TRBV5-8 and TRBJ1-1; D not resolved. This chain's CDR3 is CASSLLQNTEAFF. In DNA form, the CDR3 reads TGTGCCAGCAGCTTGTTACAGAACACTGAAGCTTTCTTT.